What follows are 15 T cell receptor beta chains derived from one specimen sequenced in a study of T cell responses to AZD1222 COVID-19 vaccine. The table came from immunoSEQ multiplex PCR; TCRdb's copy has only in-frame clones and leaves some out. Of under 150,000 clones in the sample, roughly 91% were seen once. This specimen was peripheral blood, taken on day 0 of AZD1222 vaccination. The receptors shown here come from an adult in good health.

The chain employs TRBV5-1 and TRBJ2-5; D remains ambiguous. The V and J ends lost 4 bases and 5 bases respectively, with 9 bases between them. CDR3 length: 12 amino acids. Germline-derived CDR1 and CDR2 are SGHRS and YFSETQ. CDR3 protein: CASSPLGETQYF. The CDR3 DNA sequence: TGCGCCAGCAGCCCGTTAGGGGAGACCCAGTACTTC. The whole variable domain, remainder taken from reference TRBV5-1 and TRBJ2-5, is KAGVTQTPRYLIKTRGQQVTLSCSPISGHRSVSWYQQTPGQGLQFLFEYFSETQRNKGNFPGRFSGRQFSNSRSEMNVSTLELGDSALYLCASSPLGETQYFGPGTRLLVL.

The chain uses TRBV2 and TRBJ1-1, with 10 bases lining up with TRBD1. The V gene end was trimmed by 7 bases and the J gene end by 6 bases; junction bases not matched to a gene: 8. The CDR3 extends over 14 amino acids. Germline-derived CDR1 and CDR2 are SNHLY and FYNNEI. The CDR3 protein is CASTSGQGEAEAFF. The CDR3 DNA sequence: TGTGCCAGCACTTCCGGACAGGGGGAGGCTGAAGCTTTCTTT.

The CDR3 DNA follows: TGCGCCAGCGGAATACATCGAGATACGCAGTATTTT. Protein: CASGIHRDTQYF. V and J are TRBV10-1 and TRBJ2-3; no definite D call. Germline CDR1 reads WNHNN; CDR2 reads SYGVQD (reference sequence). Trimming left V 8 bases short and J 5 bases short, with 11 bases between. The CDR3 runs to 12 residues.

The gene calls are TRBV2 and TRBJ2-3, with 8 positions matching TRBD2. V lost 6 bases and J lost 5; bases outside the gene matches: 10. Germline V gene lookup returns CDR1 SNHLY and CDR2 FYNNEI. The CDR3 consists of 15 residues. The CDR3 sequence: CASRSTGTRRDTQYF. The DNA of the CDR3 is TGTGCCAGCAGATCTACCGGGACTAGGCGAGATACGCAGTATTTT.

The gene calls are TRBV7-9 and TRBJ1-2; perhaps TRBD1 as D (5 bases). Germline V lookup: CDR1 SEHNR, CDR2 FQNEAQ (reference sequence). Trimming removed 4 bases at V and 6 bases at J, with 18 bases between. This CDR3 contains 15 residues. The CDR3 coding sequence is TGTGCCAGCAGCTCTGGACTGGGGGAATATGATGGCTACACCTTC. It translates to CASSSGLGEYDGYTF.

The chain combines TRBV2 with TRBJ1-2; D might be TRBD1 (5 bases). Trimming removed 6 bases from V and 2 bases from J, with 7 bases in between. Looked up from germline, CDR1 is SNHLY and CDR2 is FYNNEI. This CDR3 comprises 12 residues. CDR3 amino acids: CASSRVNYGYTF. The DNA for the CDR3 is TGTGCCAGCAGCAGGGTCAACTATGGCTACACCTTC. Filled out from reference TRBV2 and TRBJ1-2, the complete variable domain reads EPEVTQTPSHQVTQMGQEVILRCVPISNHLYFYWYRQILGQKVEFLVSFYNNEISEKSEIFDDQFSVERPDGSNFTLKIRSTKLEDSAMYFCASSRVNYGYTFGSGTRLTVV.

V gene TRBV4-1 combines with J gene TRBJ2-6; D is undetermined. The CDR3 has 15 residues. V was trimmed by 4 bases and J by 1 base, leaving 8 bases between them. Germline CDR1 and CDR2: MGHRA and YSYEKL. The CDR3 nucleotides are TGCGCCAGCAGCCGCGATAGGTCTGGGGCCAACGTCCTGACTTTC. Protein sequence: CASSRDRSGANVLTF.

This chain joins TRBV9 and TRBJ2-7, with D perhaps matching TRBD2 (5 bases). The germline gives CDR1 SGDLS, CDR2 YYNGEE. This CDR3 is built from 14 residues. V shed 3 bases and J shed 5 bases, with 15 bases lying between them. The CDR3 here is CASSAEGGFHEQYF. Written as DNA, the CDR3 is TGTGCCAGCAGCGCCGAGGGCGGATTTCACGAGCAGTACTTC.

The chain has TRBV24-1 and TRBJ2-3; the D is unclear. Germline CDR1 KGHDR, CDR2 SFDVKD. The V end lost 4 bases, the J end lost 0 bases, and 4 bases lay between the germline ends. The CDR3 runs 13 residues. Written as DNA, the CDR3 is TGTGCCACCAGTGACGGAAGCACAGATACGCAGTATTTT. Residues: CATSDGSTDTQYF.

The chain joins TRBV11-3 to TRBJ2-7, with D unresolved. The germline V and J ends were trimmed by 4 bases and 2 bases, with 18 bases remaining between them. This CDR3 contains 16 residues. Germline loops: CDR1 SGHNT, CDR2 YENEEA. CDR3 DNA sequence: TGTGCCAGCAGCTACCTCCGGATGAACAGAACCTACGAGCAGTACTTC. Residues: CASSYLRMNRTYEQYF.

CDR3 protein: CASSWIRENQPQHF. CDR3 coding DNA: TGTGCCAGCAGTTGGATCAGGGAAAATCAGCCCCAGCATTTT. The chain couples TRBV27 to TRBJ1-5; D is possibly TRBD1 (5 bases). Germline assignment: CDR1 MNHEY and CDR2 SMNVEV (reference sequence). This CDR3 contains 14 residues. V was clipped by 4 bases and J by 4 bases, with 11 bases between them.

V usage is TRBV2 and J usage is TRBJ1-6; a weak D match, TRBD1 (6 bases). This CDR3 comprises 14 residues. V lost 7 bases and J 7 bases, leaving 14 bases between the germline ends. Per germline, CDR1 SNHLY and CDR2 FYNNEI. Here the CDR3 reads CASTIQGLNSPLHF. DNA of the CDR3: TGTGCCAGCACCATACAGGGCTTGAATTCACCCCTCCACTTT.

The chain recombines TRBV7-2 with TRBJ1-6; D remains ambiguous. Germline-derived CDR1 and CDR2 are SGHTA and FQGNSA. The CDR3 contains 16 residues. The V gene lost 4 bases and the J gene lost 7 bases, with 17 bases spanning the gap. The CDR3 loop is CASSSDGRAKNSPLHF. Here the CDR3 DNA reads TGTGCCAGCAGCTCGGACGGGAGGGCTAAAAATTCACCCCTCCACTTT.

The genes are TRBV29-1 and TRBJ1-1; 9 bases agree with TRBD1. V was pared by 7 bases and J by 10 bases, with 13 bases of the junction left unmatched. Germline CDR1 is SQVTM and CDR2 is ANQGSEA. CDR3 size: 13 residues. Here the CDR3 DNA reads TGCAGCGCCGACGACCTGGGACAGGGTGGAGCTTTCTTT. It codes for CSADDLGQGGAFF.

The rearrangement joins TRBV5-1 to TRBJ2-1; tentatively, D is TRBD2 (6 bases). V gave up 4 bases and J gave up 0 bases, with 14 bases separating them. The CDR3 length is 16 residues. Per germline, CDR1 SGHRS and CDR2 YFSETQ. CDR3 in amino acids: CASSEGTSPSYNEQFF. CDR3 DNA: TGCGCCAGCAGCGAGGGGACTTCCCCCTCCTACAATGAGCAGTTCTTC.